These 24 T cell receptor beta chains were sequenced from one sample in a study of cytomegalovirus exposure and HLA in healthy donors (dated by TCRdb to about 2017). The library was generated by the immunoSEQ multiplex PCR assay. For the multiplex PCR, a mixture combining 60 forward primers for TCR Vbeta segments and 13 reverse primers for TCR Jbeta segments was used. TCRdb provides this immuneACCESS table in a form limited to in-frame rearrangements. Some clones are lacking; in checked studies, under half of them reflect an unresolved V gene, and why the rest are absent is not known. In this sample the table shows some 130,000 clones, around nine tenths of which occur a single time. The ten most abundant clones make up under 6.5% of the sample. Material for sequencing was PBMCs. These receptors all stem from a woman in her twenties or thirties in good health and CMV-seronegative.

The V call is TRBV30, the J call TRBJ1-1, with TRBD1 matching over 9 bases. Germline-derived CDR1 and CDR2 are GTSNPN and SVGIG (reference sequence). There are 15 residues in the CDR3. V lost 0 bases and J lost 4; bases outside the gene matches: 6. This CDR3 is CAWSVSPGQGTEAFF. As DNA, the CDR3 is TGTGCCTGGAGTGTATCTCCGGGACAGGGCACTGAAGCTTTCTTT.

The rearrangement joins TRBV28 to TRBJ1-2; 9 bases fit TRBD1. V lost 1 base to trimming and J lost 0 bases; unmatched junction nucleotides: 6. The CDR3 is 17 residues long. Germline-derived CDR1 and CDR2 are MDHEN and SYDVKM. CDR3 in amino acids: CASSLLLQGASNYGYTF. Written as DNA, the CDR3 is TGTGCCAGCAGTTTATTGTTACAGGGGGCGTCTAACTATGGCTACACCTTC.

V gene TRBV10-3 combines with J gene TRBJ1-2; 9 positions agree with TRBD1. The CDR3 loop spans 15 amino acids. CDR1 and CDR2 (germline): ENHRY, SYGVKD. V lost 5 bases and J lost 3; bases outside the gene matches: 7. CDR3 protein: CAISPVWTGDYGYTF. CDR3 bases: TGTGCCATCAGTCCAGTGTGGACAGGGGACTATGGCTACACCTTC.

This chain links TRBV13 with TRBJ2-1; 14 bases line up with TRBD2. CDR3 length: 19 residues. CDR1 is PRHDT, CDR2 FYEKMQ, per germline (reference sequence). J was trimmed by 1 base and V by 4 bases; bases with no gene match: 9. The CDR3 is CASSSPPGTSGSSYNEQFF. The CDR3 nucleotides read TGTGCCAGCAGCTCGCCTCCCGGGACTAGCGGGAGTTCCTACAATGAGCAGTTCTTC.

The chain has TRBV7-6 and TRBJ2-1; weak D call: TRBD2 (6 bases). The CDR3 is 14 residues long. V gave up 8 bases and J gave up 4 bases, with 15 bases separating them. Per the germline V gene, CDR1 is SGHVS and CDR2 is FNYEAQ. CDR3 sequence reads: CASRRGNDYNEQFF. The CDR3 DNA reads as TGTGCCAGCCGGAGGGGCAACGATTACAATGAGCAGTTCTTC. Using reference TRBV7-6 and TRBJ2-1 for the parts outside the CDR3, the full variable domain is GAGVSQSPRYKVTKRGQDVALRCDPISGHVSLYWYRQALGQGPEFLTYFNYEAQQDKSGLPNDRFSAERPEGSISTLTIQRTEQRDSAMYRCASRRGNDYNEQFFGPGTRLTVL.

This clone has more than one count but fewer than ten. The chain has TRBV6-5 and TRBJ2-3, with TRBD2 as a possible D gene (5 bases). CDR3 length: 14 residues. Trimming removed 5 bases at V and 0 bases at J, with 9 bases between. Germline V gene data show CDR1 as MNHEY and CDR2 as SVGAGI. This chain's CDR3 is CASSPRGSTDTQYF. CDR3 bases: TGTGCCAGCAGTCCCCGCGGGAGCACAGATACGCAGTATTTT.

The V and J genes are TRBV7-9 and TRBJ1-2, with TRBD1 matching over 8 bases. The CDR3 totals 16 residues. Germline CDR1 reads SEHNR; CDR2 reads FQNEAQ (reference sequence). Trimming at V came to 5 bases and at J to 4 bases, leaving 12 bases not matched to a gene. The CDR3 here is CASSPRTGMSVYGYTF. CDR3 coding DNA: TGTGCCAGCAGCCCAAGGACAGGGATGAGTGTCTATGGCTACACCTTC.

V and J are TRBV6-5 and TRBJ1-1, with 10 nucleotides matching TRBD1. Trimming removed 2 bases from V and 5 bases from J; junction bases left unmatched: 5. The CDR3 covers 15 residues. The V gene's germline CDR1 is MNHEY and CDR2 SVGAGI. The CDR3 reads CASSYGTGVPTEAFF. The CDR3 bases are TGTGCCAGCAGTTACGGGACAGGGGTACCAACTGAAGCTTTCTTT.

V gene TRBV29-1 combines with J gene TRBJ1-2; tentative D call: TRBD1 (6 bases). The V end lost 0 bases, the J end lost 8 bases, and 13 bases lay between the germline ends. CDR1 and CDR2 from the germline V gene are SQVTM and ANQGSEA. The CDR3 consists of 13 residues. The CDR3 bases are TGCAGCGTTGAAGATAAAGGGGGGGGAGGCTACACCTTC. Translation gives CSVEDKGGGGYTF.

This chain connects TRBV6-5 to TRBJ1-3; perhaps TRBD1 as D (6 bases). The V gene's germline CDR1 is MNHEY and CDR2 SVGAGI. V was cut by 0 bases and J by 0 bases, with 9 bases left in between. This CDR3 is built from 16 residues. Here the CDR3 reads CASSYSRTDSGNTIYF. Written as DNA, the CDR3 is TGTGCCAGCAGTTACTCGAGGACAGACTCTGGAAACACCATATATTTT.

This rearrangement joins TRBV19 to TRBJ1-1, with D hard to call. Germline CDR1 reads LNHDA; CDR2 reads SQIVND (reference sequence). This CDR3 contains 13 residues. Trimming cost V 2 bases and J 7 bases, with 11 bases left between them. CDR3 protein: CASSISRGHEAFF. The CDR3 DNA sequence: TGTGCCAGTAGTATATCCCGCGGCCATGAAGCTTTCTTT.

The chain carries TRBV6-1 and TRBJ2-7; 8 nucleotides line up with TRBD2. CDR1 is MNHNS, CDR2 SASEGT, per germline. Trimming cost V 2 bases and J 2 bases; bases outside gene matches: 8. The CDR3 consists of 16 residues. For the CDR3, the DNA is TGTGCCAGCAGTGAAACCGGCGCCGGGGGGGCCTACGAGCAGTACTTC. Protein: CASSETGAGGAYEQYF.

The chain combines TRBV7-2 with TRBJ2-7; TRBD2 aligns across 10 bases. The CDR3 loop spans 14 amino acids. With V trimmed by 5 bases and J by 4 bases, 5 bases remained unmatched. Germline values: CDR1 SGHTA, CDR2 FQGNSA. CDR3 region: CASSVSGGGYEQYF. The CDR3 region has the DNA TGTGCCAGCAGCGTGAGCGGGGGGGGATACGAGCAGTACTTC.

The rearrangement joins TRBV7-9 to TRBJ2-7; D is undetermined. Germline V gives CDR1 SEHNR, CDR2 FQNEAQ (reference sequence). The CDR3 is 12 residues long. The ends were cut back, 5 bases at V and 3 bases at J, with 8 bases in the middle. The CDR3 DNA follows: TGTGCCAGCAGCGGGCCACACTACGAGCAGTACTTC. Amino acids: CASSGPHYEQYF. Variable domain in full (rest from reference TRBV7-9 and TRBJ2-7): DTGVSQNPRHKITKRGQNVTFRCDPISEHNRLYWYRQTLGQGPEFLTYFQNEAQLEKSRLLSDRFSAERPKGSFSTLEIQRTEQGDSAMYLCASSGPHYEQYFGPGTRLTVT.

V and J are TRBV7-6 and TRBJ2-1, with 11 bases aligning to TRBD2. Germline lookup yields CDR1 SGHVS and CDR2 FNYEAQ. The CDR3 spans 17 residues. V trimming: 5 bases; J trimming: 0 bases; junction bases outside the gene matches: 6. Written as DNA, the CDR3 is TGTGCCAGCAGCCCCACTAGCGGGGGCCACTCCTACAATGAGCAGTTCTTC. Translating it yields CASSPTSGGHSYNEQFF.

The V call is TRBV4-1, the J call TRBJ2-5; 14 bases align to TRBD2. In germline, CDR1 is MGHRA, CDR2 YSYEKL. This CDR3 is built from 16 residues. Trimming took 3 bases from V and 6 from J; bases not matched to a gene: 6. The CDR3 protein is CASSHPGTSGRQTQYF. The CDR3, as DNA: TGCGCCAGCAGCCACCCAGGGACTAGCGGGAGACAGACCCAGTACTTC.

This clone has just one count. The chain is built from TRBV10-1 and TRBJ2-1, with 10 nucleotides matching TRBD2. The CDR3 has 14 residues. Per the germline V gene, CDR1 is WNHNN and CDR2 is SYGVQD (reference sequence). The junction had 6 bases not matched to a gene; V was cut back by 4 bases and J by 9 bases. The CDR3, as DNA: TGCGCCAGCAGTGTTGCTAGCGGGGGTCGTGAGCAGTTCTTC. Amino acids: CASSVASGGREQFF.

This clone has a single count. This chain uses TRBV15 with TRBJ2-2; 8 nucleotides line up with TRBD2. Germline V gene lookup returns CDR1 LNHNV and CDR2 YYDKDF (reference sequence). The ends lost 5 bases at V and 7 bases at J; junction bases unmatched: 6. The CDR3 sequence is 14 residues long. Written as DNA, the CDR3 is TGTGCCACCAGCCGGGGGGGGGCCTACGGGGAGCTGTTTTTT. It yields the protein CATSRGGAYGELFF.

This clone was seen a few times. The CDR3 here is CASSLSRTGPLNTEAFF. As DNA, the CDR3 is TGTGCCAGCAGCTTGAGCAGGACAGGGCCCTTGAACACTGAAGCTTTCTTT. The chain is built from TRBV5-4 and TRBJ1-1, with TRBD1 matching 8 bases. J was trimmed by 0 bases and V by 1 base; bases with no gene match: 8. Germline CDR1 SGHNT, CDR2 YYREEE (reference sequence). The CDR3 length is 17 residues.

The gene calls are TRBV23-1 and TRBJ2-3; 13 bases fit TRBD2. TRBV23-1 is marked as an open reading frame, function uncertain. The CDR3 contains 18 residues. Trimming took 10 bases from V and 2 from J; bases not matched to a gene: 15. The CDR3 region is CATTNCTSGRAITDTQYF. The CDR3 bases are TGCGCCACCACCAATTGTACTAGCGGGAGGGCCATCACAGATACGCAGTATTTT.

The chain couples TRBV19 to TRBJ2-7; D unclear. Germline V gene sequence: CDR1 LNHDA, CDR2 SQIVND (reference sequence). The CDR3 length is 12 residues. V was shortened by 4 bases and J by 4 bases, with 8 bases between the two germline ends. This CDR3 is CASSTGSYEQYF. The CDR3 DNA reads TGTGCCAGTAGTACAGGTTCGTACGAGCAGTACTTC.

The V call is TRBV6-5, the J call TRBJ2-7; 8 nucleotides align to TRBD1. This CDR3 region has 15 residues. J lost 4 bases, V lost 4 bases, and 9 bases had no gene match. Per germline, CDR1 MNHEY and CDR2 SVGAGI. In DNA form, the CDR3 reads TGTGCCAGCAGTTTTGAGACAGGGGCCCCGTACGAGCAGTACTTC. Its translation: CASSFETGAPYEQYF.

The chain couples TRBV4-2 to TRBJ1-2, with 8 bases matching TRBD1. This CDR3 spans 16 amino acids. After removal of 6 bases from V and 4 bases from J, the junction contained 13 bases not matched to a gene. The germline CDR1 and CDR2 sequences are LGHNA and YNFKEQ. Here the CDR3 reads CASRPLLRGQRYGYTF. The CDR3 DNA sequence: TGTGCCAGCAGACCCCTCCTCAGGGGGCAGCGCTATGGCTACACCTTC.

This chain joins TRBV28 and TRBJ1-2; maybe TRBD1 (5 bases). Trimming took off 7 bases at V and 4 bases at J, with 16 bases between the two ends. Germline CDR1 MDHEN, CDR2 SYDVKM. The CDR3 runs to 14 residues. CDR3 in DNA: TGTGCCAGCACCATGGGGCTACGGCCCTATGGCTACACCTTC. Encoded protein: CASTMGLRPYGYTF.